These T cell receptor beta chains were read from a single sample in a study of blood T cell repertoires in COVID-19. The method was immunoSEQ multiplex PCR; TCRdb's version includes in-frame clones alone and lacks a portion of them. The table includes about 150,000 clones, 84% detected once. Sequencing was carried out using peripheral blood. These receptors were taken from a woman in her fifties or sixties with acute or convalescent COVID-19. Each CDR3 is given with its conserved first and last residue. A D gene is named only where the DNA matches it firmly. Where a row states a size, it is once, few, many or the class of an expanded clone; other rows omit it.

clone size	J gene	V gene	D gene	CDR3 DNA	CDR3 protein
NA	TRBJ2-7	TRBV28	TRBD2	TGTGCCAGCAGACAACGGACAGCGGGAGCCTACGAGCAGTACTTC	CASRQRTAGAYEQYF
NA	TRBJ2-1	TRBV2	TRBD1	TGTGCCAGCAGGGACAGGGGCAATGAGCAGTTCTTC	CASRDRGNEQFF
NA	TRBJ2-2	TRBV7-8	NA	TGTGCCAGCAGCTTAGGATGGGGGGTTAGTGGGACCGGGGAGCTGTTTTTT	CASSLGWGVSGTGELFF
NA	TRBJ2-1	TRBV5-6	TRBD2	TGTGCCAGCAGCGTGACTAGCGGTTACAATGAGCAGTTCTTC	CASSVTSGYNEQFF
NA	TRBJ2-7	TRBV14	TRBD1	TGTGCCAGCAGCCAAACCGGGACAGGGGTGTCCGAGCAGTACTTC	CASSQTGTGVSEQYF
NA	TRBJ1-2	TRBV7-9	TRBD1	TGTGCCAGCAGCTTCGGGACAGGGGTTAACTATGGCTACACCTTC	CASSFGTGVNYGYTF
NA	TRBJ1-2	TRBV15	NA	TGTGCCACCAGCAGAGAGCGGATGGGTCGTGGCTACACCTTC	CATSRERMGRGYTF
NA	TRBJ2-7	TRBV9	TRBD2	TGTGCCAGCAGCGTAGCGACTTCTTCTAGCGGGAGCTCCTACGAGCAGTACTTC	CASSVATSSSGSSYEQYF
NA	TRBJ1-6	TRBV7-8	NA	TGTGCCAGCAGCTTAGGGAGGAATTCACCCCTCCACTTT	CASSLGRNSPLHF
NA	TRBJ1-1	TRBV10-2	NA	TGCGCCAGCAGTGAGTCGGGCAGGATGGATGCTTTCTTT	CASSESGRMDAFF
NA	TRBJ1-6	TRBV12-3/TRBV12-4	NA	TGTGCCAGCAGGCAGGGTAATAATTCACCCCTCCACTTT	CASRQGNNSPLHF
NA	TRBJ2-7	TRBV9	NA	TGTGCCAGCAGCGTAGGGCCCGGTCCGGACTTCGAGCAGTACTTC	CASSVGPGPDFEQYF
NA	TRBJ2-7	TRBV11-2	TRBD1	TGTGCCAGCAGCTTATCGAAAGGGACAGGGTCCTACGAGCAGTACTTC	CASSLSKGTGSYEQYF
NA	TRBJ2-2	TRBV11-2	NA	TGTGCCAGCAGCTTAGCCGGTTCCACCGGGGAGCTGTTTTTT	CASSLAGSTGELFF
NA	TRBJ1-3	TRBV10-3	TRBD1	TGTGCCATCAGTGAGACAGGGGTCGGGGGAAACACCATATATTTT	CAISETGVGGNTIYF
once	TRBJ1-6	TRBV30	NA	TGTGCCTGGAGTGGAGGCGGTAATTCACCCCTCCACTTT	CAWSGGGNSPLHF
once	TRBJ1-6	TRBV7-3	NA	TGTGCCAGCAGCTTACTGGGGGGTAACTATAATTCACCCCTCCACTTT	CASSLLGGNYNSPLHF
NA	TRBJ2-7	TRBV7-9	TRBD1	TGTGCCAGCAGCTTACGTATGGACAGGGAGTACGAGCAGTACTTC	CASSLRMDREYEQYF
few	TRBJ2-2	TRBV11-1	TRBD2	TGTGCCAGCACCTCGGGACTAGCGGGGGGGACGGAGCTGTTTTTT	CASTSGLAGGTELFF
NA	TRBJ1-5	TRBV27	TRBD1	TGTGCCAGCATGTACAGGGGCACTCAGCCCCAGCATTTT	CASMYRGTQPQHF
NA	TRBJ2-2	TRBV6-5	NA	TGTGCCAGCAGTTACGGGGCCAGCTTGAACACCGGGGAGCTGTTTTTT	CASSYGASLNTGELFF
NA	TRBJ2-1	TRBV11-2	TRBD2	TGTGCCAGCAGCTCCATAGCGGGGGGGTACAATGAGCAGTTCTTC	CASSSIAGGYNEQFF
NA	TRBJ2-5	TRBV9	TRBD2	TGTGCCAGCAGCGGGACTAGCCCCGAGACCCAGTACTTC	CASSGTSPETQYF
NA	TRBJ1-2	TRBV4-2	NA	TGTGCCAGCAGCTCCACCGGAGGGGCGGAAGGCTACACCTTC	CASSSTGGAEGYTF
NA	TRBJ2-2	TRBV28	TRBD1	TGTGCCAGTGATCCCGGGACAGAGAACACCGGGGAGCTGTTTTTT	CASDPGTENTGELFF
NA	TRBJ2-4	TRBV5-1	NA	TGCGCCAGCAGCGCCGGACTAGCCAAAAACATTCAGTACTTC	CASSAGLAKNIQYF
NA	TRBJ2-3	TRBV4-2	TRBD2	TGTGCCAGCAGCCAAGACGGGGGGAGGGCGAGTAGCACGCAGTGTTTT	CASSQDGGRASSTQCF
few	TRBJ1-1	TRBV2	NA	TGTGCCAGCAGTGTAGAACAGGGCTCTGAAGCTTTCTTT	CASSVEQGSEAFF
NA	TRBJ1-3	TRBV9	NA	TGTGCCAGCAGCGATAGCGCTATTGGAAACACCATATATTTT	CASSDSAIGNTIYF
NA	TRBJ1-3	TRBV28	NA	TGTGCCAGCAGTTTGTCCAGTTTTTACCCCTCTGGAAACACCATATATTTT	CASSLSSFYPSGNTIYF
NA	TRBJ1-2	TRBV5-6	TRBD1	TGTGCCAGCACCATCAGGGGGAACTATGGCTACACCTTC	CASTIRGNYGYTF
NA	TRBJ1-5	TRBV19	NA	TGTGCCAGTAGTATCCTCCGGGAAGGGAGCAATCAGCCCCAGCATTTT	CASSILREGSNQPQHF
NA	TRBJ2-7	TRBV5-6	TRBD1	TGTGCCAGCAGCTCCGGGACAGGGAGGTTGCGCGAGCAGTACTTC	CASSSGTGRLREQYF
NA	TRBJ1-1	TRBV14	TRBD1	TGTGCCAGCAGCCAAGGGGACAGGCCCACCCGTCTGAACACTGAAGCTTTCTTT	CASSQGDRPTRLNTEAFF
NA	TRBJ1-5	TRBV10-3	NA	TGTGCCATCAAAGGGGACGGGAGGAATCAGCCCCAGCATTTT	CAIKGDGRNQPQHF
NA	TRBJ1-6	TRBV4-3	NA	TGCGCCAGCAGCCAAGTTCTCGGCTCCTATAATTCACCCCTCCACTTT	CASSQVLGSYNSPLHF
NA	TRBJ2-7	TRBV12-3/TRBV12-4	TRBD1	TGTGCCAGCAGTCCGACAGGGTTCCGCGAGCAGTACTTC	CASSPTGFREQYF
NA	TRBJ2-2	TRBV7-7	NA	TGTGCCAGCGGAGCGCCGGGACAATCGAACACCGGGGAGCTGTTTTTT	CASGAPGQSNTGELFF
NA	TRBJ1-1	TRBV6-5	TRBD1	TGTGCCAGCAGTTACGGGACAGCGAACACTGAAGCTTTCTTT	CASSYGTANTEAFF
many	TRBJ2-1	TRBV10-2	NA	TGCGCCAGCAACGATTTTGCAGGGGGGATCAATGAGCAGTTCTTC	CASNDFAGGINEQFF
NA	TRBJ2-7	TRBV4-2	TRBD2	TGTGCCAGCAGCAATGGACTAGCGGGAGTGATCCCCTACGAGCAGTACTTC	CASSNGLAGVIPYEQYF
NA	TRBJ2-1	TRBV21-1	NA	TGTGCCAGCAGCAAAGGGACTAGCGGGAGACCCTCCTACAATGAGCAGTTCTTC	CASSKGTSGRPSYNEQFF
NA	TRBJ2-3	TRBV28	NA	TGTGCCAGCGGCTCGGCCAGGAGCACAGATACGCAGTATTTT	CASGSARSTDTQYF
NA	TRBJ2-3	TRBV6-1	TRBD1	TGTGCCAGCAGTGCAAACCGGGACAGGGCAACAGATACGCAGTATTTT	CASSANRDRATDTQYF
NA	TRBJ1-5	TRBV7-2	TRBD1	TGTGCCAGCAGCTCGAGACAGGGGGGGAGCAATCAGCCCCAGCATTTT	CASSSRQGGSNQPQHF
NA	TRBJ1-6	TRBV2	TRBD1	TGTGCCAGCGAGGGACAGGGAAAAACGCCCCTCCACTTT	CASEGQGKTPLHF
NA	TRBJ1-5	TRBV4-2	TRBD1	TGTGCCAGCAGCCCTACAGGGGGTAGCAATCAGCCCCAGCATTTT	CASSPTGGSNQPQHF
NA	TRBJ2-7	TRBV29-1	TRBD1	TGCAGCGTGGGACAGTCTCGCGACAGAGAGCAGTACTTC	CSVGQSRDREQYF
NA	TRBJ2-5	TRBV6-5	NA	TGTGCCAGCAGTTATAGGAGGGCCCAAGAGACCCAGTACTTC	CASSYRRAQETQYF
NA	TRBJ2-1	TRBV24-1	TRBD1	TGTGCCACCAGTGAAAATACAGGGGGACATGAGCAGTTCTTC	CATSENTGGHEQFF